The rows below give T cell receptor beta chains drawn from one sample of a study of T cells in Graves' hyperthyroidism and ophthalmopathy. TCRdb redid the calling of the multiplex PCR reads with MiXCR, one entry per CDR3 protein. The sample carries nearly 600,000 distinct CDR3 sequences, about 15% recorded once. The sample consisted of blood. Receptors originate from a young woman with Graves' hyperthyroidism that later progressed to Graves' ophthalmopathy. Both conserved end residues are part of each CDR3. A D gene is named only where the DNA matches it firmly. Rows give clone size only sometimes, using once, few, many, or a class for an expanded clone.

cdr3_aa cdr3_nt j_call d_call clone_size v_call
CSARPGLAEGGGELCF TGCAGTGCTAGACCTGGACTAGCGGAAGGGGGCGGGGAGCTGTGTTTT TRBJ2-2 TRBD2 . TRBV20-1
CASSSLGVAEDTQYF TGTGCCAGCAGCTCCCTAGGGGTTGCGGAAGATACGCAGTATTTT TRBJ2-3 . many TRBV7-3
CASSTRTGAYEQYF TGTGCCAGCAGCACTAGGACTGGCGCCTACGAGCAGTACTTC TRBJ2-7 . many TRBV3-1
CSANRVWTEAFF TGCAGTGCTAACAGGGTGTGGACTGAAGCTTTCTTT TRBJ1-1 . few TRBV20-1
CASSLEQWARGDNIQYF TGTGCCAGCAGCTTAGAGCAATGGGCGCGGGGTGACAACATTCAGTACTTC TRBJ2-4 . many TRBV11-3
CAWSVGSGSANTQYF TGTGCCTGGAGTGTCGGTAGCGGGAGTGCGAATACGCAGTATTTT TRBJ2-3 TRBD2 many TRBV30
CASSLVTVGNYGYTF TGTGCCAGCAGCTTAGTCACGGTGGGGAACTATGGCTACACCTTC TRBJ1-2 . few TRBV7-2
CATSDSAGTGRGEQYF TGTGCCACCAGTGATTCCGCCGGGACAGGTCGGGGCGAGCAGTACTTC TRBJ2-7 TRBD1 many TRBV24-1
CSASLTSGPYEQYF TGCAGTGCTAGTCTGACTAGCGGACCCTACGAGCAGTACTTC TRBJ2-7 TRBD2 many TRBV20-1
CASTPGGRGNQPQHF TGTGCCAGTACCCCTGGGGGCAGGGGGAATCAGCCCCAGCATTTT TRBJ1-5 TRBD1 few TRBV19
CASSLSGVGLSNSPLHF TGTGCCAGCAGCTTAAGTGGGGTTGGGCTGAGCAATTCACCCCTCCACTTT TRBJ1-6 . . TRBV7-3
CASSEPGQLTEAFF TGTGCCAGCAGTGAACCGGGACAGCTCACTGAAGCTTTCTTT TRBJ1-1 TRBD1 many TRBV6-1
CSAISGRGTDTQYF TGCAGTGCTATTAGCGGGCGGGGCACAGATACGCAGTATTTT TRBJ2-3 TRBD2 many TRBV20-1
CASSLSGRLAKNIQYF TGTGCCAGCAGCCTATCGGGAAGACTAGCCAAAAACATTCAGTACTTC TRBJ2-4 . many TRBV11-2
CASSIVAGDVGEQFF TGTGCCAGTAGTATAGTTGCGGGAGATGTCGGTGAGCAGTTCTTC TRBJ2-1 TRBD2 . TRBV19
CASSLDVGVRYF TGTGCCAGCAGCTTAGACGTAGGGGTGCGGTACTTC TRBJ2-7 . many TRBV7-9
CATSDWTGKGEQYF TGTGCCACCAGTGATTGGACAGGGAAGGGCGAGCAGTACTTC TRBJ2-7 TRBD1 few TRBV24-1
CASSLNPPSSDQETQYF TGTGCCAGCAGCTTAAACCCGCCTTCTAGTGACCAAGAGACCCAGTACTTC TRBJ2-5 . many TRBV7-3
CASSPGLPNTEAFF TGTGCCAGCAGCCCGGGACTTCCGAACACTGAAGCTTTCTTT TRBJ1-1 . many TRBV28
CASTALAGTPYEQYF TGTGCCAGCACCGCGCTGGCCGGGACACCCTACGAGCAGTACTTC TRBJ2-7 . many TRBV6-2/TRBV6-3
CASSTTGRDNEQFF TGTGCCAGCAGCACCACGGGGCGTGACAATGAGCAGTTCTTC TRBJ2-1 . . TRBV6-2/TRBV6-3
CASSPAGDGVVEESQHF TGTGCCAGCAGTCCAGCCGGCGACGGGGTCGTCGAAGAGTCCCAGCATTTT TRBJ1-5 . once TRBV6-5
CASSFTISSTDTQYF TGTGCCAGCAGCTTTACCATCTCTAGCACAGATACGCAGTATTTT TRBJ2-3 . many TRBV7-2
CSAPRDRGRTEAFF TGCAGTGCTCCCCGGGACAGGGGTAGGACTGAAGCTTTCTTT TRBJ1-1 TRBD1 many TRBV20-1
CASSGFDPTTLGYGYTF TGTGCCAGCAGTGGGTTTGATCCGACCACCTTGGGGTATGGCTACACCTTC TRBJ1-2 . . TRBV6-1
CASGLVLDRSTDTQYF TGTGCTAGTGGTTTGGTACTAGACAGAAGCACAGATACGCAGTATTTT TRBJ2-3 . many TRBV12-5
CSASWTSGASSYEQYF TGCAGTGCTAGCTGGACTAGCGGAGCTAGCTCCTACGAGCAGTACTTC TRBJ2-7 TRBD2 many TRBV20-1
CASSQGSWTTNEKLFF TGTGCCAGCAGCCAAGGTTCTTGGACAACTAATGAAAAACTGTTTTTT TRBJ1-4 . few TRBV14
CASSPGLAGVILSYEQYF TGTGCCAGTTCGCCGGGACTAGCGGGAGTAATTTTATCCTACGAGCAGTACTTC TRBJ2-7 TRBD2 few TRBV28
CASSLLRETQYF TGTGCCAGCAGCTTATTACGAGAGACCCAGTACTTC TRBJ2-5 . few TRBV7-6
CASSLAPEGAYEQYF TGTGCCAGCAGTTTAGCCCCAGAGGGGGCCTACGAGCAGTACTTC TRBJ2-7 . many TRBV27
CATSDFWQGPTGELFF TGTGCCACCAGTGATTTCTGGCAGGGCCCCACCGGGGAGCTGTTTTTT TRBJ2-2 . . TRBV24-1
CASSRRTGGNTEAFF TGTGCCAGCAGTAGGAGGACAGGGGGGAACACTGAAGCTTTCTTT TRBJ1-1 TRBD1 many TRBV12-3/TRBV12-4
CASGPKPNTGELFF TGTGCCAGCGGACCGAAGCCGAACACCGGGGAGCTGTTTTTT TRBJ2-2 . few TRBV12-3/TRBV12-4
CASSLAGDFNTGELFF TGTGCCAGCAGCTTGGCCGGGGATTTCAACACCGGGGAGCTGTTTTTT TRBJ2-2 . . TRBV5-4
CASSDTSGRVSEQFF TGTGCCAGCAGTGATACTAGCGGGAGGGTGAGTGAGCAGTTCTTC TRBJ2-1 TRBD2 many TRBV2
CAWSPGQGTYNEQFF TGTGCCTGGAGTCCCGGACAAGGGACGTACAATGAGCAGTTCTTC TRBJ2-1 . few TRBV30
CASSLQTDGTIYF TGCGCCAGCAGCTTGCAGACAGATGGGACCATATATTTT TRBJ1-3 . . TRBV5-1
CAWSTLGVNTEAFF TGTGCCTGGAGTACGCTAGGGGTGAACACTGAAGCTTTCTTT TRBJ1-1 . few TRBV30
CASSDYPGAGQGARNEQFF TGTGCCAGCAGTGACTACCCCGGGGCGGGACAGGGGGCGCGGAATGAGCAGTTCTTC TRBJ2-1 TRBD1 . TRBV27
CASSVGGTEAFF TGTGCCAGCAGTGTCGGGGGTACTGAAGCTTTCTTT TRBJ1-1 . many TRBV2
CASSLGAGTEADTQYF TGTGCCAGCAGTTTAGGGGCGGGGACGGAGGCAGATACGCAGTATTTT TRBJ2-3 . . TRBV2
CASRGDRGTYNEQFF TGTGCCAGTCGCGGGGACAGGGGGACCTACAATGAGCAGTTCTTC TRBJ2-1 TRBD1 many TRBV19
CASTVVYSLGSNEQFF TGTGCCAGCACCGTTGTGTACTCATTGGGGAGCAATGAGCAGTTCTTC TRBJ2-1 . many TRBV28
CSARGVADEQYF TGCAGTGCTAGAGGTGTGGCGGACGAGCAGTACTTC TRBJ2-7 . many TRBV20-1
CASSAEPGQGLYGYTF TGTGCCAGCAGCGCGGAGCCGGGACAGGGTCTCTATGGCTACACCTTC TRBJ1-2 TRBD1 . TRBV7-9
CASRRRQGQDYGYTF TGTGCCAGCAGGAGAAGACAGGGGCAGGACTATGGCTACACCTTC TRBJ1-2 TRBD1 many TRBV28
CATSSYPDQGEHSYEQYF TGTGCCACCAGTTCGTACCCCGACCAAGGGGAGCACTCCTACGAGCAGTACTTC TRBJ2-7 . many TRBV24-1
CASSPLGTEEREQYF TGTGCCAGCAGCCCCCTTGGGACAGAGGAAAGAGAGCAGTACTTC TRBJ2-7 TRBD1 many TRBV7-9
CASSPYGAALEEPGYTF TGTGCCAGCAGTCCCTATGGGGCAGCGTTAGAAGAGCCTGGCTACACCTTC TRBJ1-2 . many TRBV6-1
CASSSSGHTYNEQFF TGTGCCAGCTCAAGTTCGGGACATACCTACAATGAGCAGTTCTTC TRBJ2-1 . . TRBV18
CASSPNTGGHYNEQFF TGTGCCAGCTCTCCCAACACAGGGGGGCACTACAATGAGCAGTTCTTC TRBJ2-1 TRBD1 . TRBV18
CASSSTGAINQPQHF TGCGCCAGCAGCTCGACAGGGGCCATCAATCAGCCCCAGCATTTT TRBJ1-5 TRBD1 . TRBV5-1
CASSTGTGEEKLFF TGCGCCAGCAGCACCGGGACAGGGGAAGAAAAACTGTTTTTT TRBJ1-4 TRBD1 . TRBV5-1
CASSRGLAGFNEQFF TGTGCCAGCAGTCGAGGACTAGCGGGTTTCAATGAGCAGTTCTTC TRBJ2-1 TRBD2 many TRBV28